One and the same sample provided the 29 T cell receptor beta chains below, sequenced in a study of control samples from healthy donors and cancer patients. Generated by immunoSEQ multiplex PCR, the TCRdb table keeps only in-frame clones and is missing some. The sample records 130,000 to 150,000 clones, approximately 93% being singletons. What was sequenced was blood. All receptors come from a young man in good health.

The gene calls are TRBV5-1 and TRBJ2-7; TRBD1 matches at 9 bases. The CDR3 length is 16 residues. Germline-derived CDR1 and CDR2 are SGHRS and YFSETQ. V lost 5 bases to trimming and J lost 7 bases; unmatched junction nucleotides: 16. The CDR3 sequence is CASRIGTGTGNREQYF. The CDR3 bases are TGCGCCAGCAGGATAGGGACCGGGACAGGGAACCGTGAGCAGTACTTC.

CDR3 loop: CASSPGGTGTNEKLFF. DNA of the CDR3: TGTGCCAGCAGCCCAGGGGGGACCGGAACTAATGAAAAACTGTTTTTT. The chain recombines TRBV5-4 with TRBJ1-4; the match to TRBD1 covers 7 bases. V shed 4 bases and J 1 base; nucleotides not matched to a gene: 7. The length of the CDR3 is 16 residues. CDR1 is SGHNT and CDR2 is YYREEE in the germline V gene (reference sequence).

V and J are TRBV19 and TRBJ1-1; unclear D gene. Trimming shortened V by 5 bases and J by 6 bases, and 19 bases separated the two germline ends. The germline V gene encodes CDR1 LNHDA and CDR2 SQIVND (reference sequence). The CDR3 extends over 15 amino acids. CDR3 in DNA: TGTGCCAGTAGTGATCCCCTAGACGTGTTGGCTGAAGCTTTCTTT. It translates to CASSDPLDVLAEAFF.

V usage is TRBV19 and J usage is TRBJ2-4; D is unclear. Trimming took 3 bases from V and 13 from J, leaving 10 bases between them. The CDR3 totals 11 residues. Germline loops: CDR1 LNHDA, CDR2 SQIVND (reference sequence). CDR3 amino acids: CASSMDLIQYF. DNA of the CDR3: TGTGCCAGTAGTATGGACCTCATACAGTACTTC. Together with reference TRBV19 and TRBJ2-4, the CDR3 gives the full variable domain: DGGITQSPKYLFRKEGQNVTLSCEQNLNHDAMYWYRQDPGQGLRLIYYSQIVNDFQKGDIAEGYSVSREKKESFPLTVTSAQKNPTAFYLCASSMDLIQYFGAGTRLSVL.

The rearrangement uses TRBV7-2 and TRBJ1-6; D remains ambiguous. The CDR3 has 14 amino acids. The germline V and J ends were trimmed by 6 bases and 4 bases, with 10 bases remaining between them. The germline V gene has CDR1 SGHTA and CDR2 FQGNSA. CDR3 loop: CASSTGRYNSPLHF. As DNA, the CDR3 is TGTGCCAGCAGTACCGGACGGTATAATTCACCCCTCCACTTT. The variable domain in full, with the rest retrieved from reference TRBV7-2 and TRBJ1-6, is GAGVSQSPSNKVTEKGKDVELRCDPISGHTALYWYRQSLGQGLEFLIYFQGNSAPDKSGLPSDRFSAERTGGSVSTLTIQRTQQEDSAVYLCASSTGRYNSPLHFGNGTRLTVT.

This rearrangement joins TRBV10-3 to TRBJ1-1, with D uncertain. Germline V gene data show CDR1 as ENHRY and CDR2 as SYGVKD. This CDR3 has 12 amino acids. V gave up 4 bases and J gave up 1 base, with 4 bases separating them. CDR3 nucleotides: TGTGCCATCAGTGTCCAGAACACTGAAGCTTTCTTT. Encoded protein: CAISVQNTEAFF.

The chain links TRBV4-1 to TRBJ2-3; possibly TRBD1 for D (6 bases). This CDR3 is built from 13 residues. Trimming took 2 bases from V and 6 from J, leaving 9 bases between them. The germline gives CDR1 MGHRA, CDR2 YSYEKL. DNA of the CDR3: TGCGCCAGCAGCCAACTCCAGGGGGATACGCAGTATTTT. The encoded protein is CASSQLQGDTQYF.

The CDR3 loop reads CASSLELGQGYQETQYF. The CDR3 DNA reads TGTGCCAGCAGCTTAGAGTTAGGACAGGGGTACCAAGAGACCCAGTACTTC. V and J are TRBV7-8 and TRBJ2-5; 9 nucleotides agree with TRBD1. CDR3 size: 17 residues. J gave up 0 bases and V 1 base, and 6 bases lay outside the gene matches. Per germline, CDR1 SGHVS and CDR2 FQNEAQ. The full variable domain, its missing parts supplied by reference TRBV7-8 and TRBJ2-5, is GAGVSQSPRYKVAKRGQDVALRCDPISGHVSLFWYQQALGQGPEFLTYFQNEAQLDKSGLPSDRFFAERPEGSVSTLKIQRTQQEDSAVYLCASSLELGQGYQETQYFGPGTRLLVL.

The V gene is TRBV27, the J gene TRBJ2-1; maybe TRBD1 (6 bases). The length of the CDR3 is 14 residues. CDR1 is MNHEY and CDR2 is SMNVEV in the germline V gene (reference sequence). Trimming removed 5 bases at V and 2 bases at J, with 10 bases between. The chain's CDR3 is CASSLRDTYNEQFF. CDR3 coding DNA: TGTGCCAGCAGTCTCCGGGACACCTACAATGAGCAGTTCTTC.

The chain couples TRBV3-1 (or the pseudogene TRBV3-2) to TRBJ2-5; D remains unclear. The length of the CDR3 is 17 residues. V was pared by 4 bases and J by 1 base, with 19 bases between. Germline loops: CDR1 LGHDT, CDR2 YNNKEL (reference sequence). The CDR3: CASSLPYFSEAQETQYF. Written as DNA, the CDR3 is TGTGCCAGCAGCCTACCCTACTTCAGTGAGGCCCAAGAGACCCAGTACTTC.

In DNA, the CDR3 is TGTGCCAGCACCGAGGACGGAGAAGGCAATCAGCCCCAGCATTTT. It codes for CASTEDGEGNQPQHF. The chain uses TRBV28 and TRBJ1-5; D unresolved. There are 15 residues in the CDR3. From germline, CDR1 is MDHEN and CDR2 SYDVKM. Trimming shortened V by 7 bases and J by 2 bases, and 15 bases separated the two germline ends.

CDR3 region: CASSRGQGLLQETQYF. CDR3 sequence (DNA): TGTGCCAGCAGCCGAGGACAGGGGTTGTTACAAGAGACCCAGTACTTC. The chain combines TRBV21-1 with TRBJ2-5; the table's TRBD1 call for D was not verified on the DNA. TRBV21-1 is a recognized pseudogene. The CDR3 is 16 amino acids.

The CDR3 DNA is TGTGCCACCAGCAGCGGTGTGGCTGGAAACACCATATATTTT. Translating it yields CATSSGVAGNTIYF. J is TRBJ1-3 and V is TRBV15; D is undetermined. This CDR3 region has 14 residues. Germline assignment: CDR1 LNHNV and CDR2 YYDKDF (reference sequence). V gave up 3 bases and J gave up 2 bases, with 8 bases separating them.

This clone is a singleton in its sample. The chain employs TRBV3-1 (or the pseudogene TRBV3-2) and TRBJ1-2; perhaps TRBD1 as D (6 bases). CDR3 length: 17 amino acids. The germline V gene encodes CDR1 LGHDT and CDR2 YNNKEL (reference sequence). The ends were cut back, 3 bases at V and 7 bases at J, with 24 bases in the middle. The CDR3 protein is CASSQTLPAGGVSGYTF. Written as DNA, the CDR3 is TGTGCCAGCAGCCAGACACTCCCCGCCGGGGGCGTTTCTGGCTACACCTTC.

The chain carries TRBV6-4 and TRBJ2-1; TRBD2 agrees at 10 bases. V trimming: 5 bases; J trimming: 10 bases; junction bases outside the gene matches: 8. Germline values: CDR1 MRHNA, CDR2 SNTAGT. The CDR3 is made up of 14 amino acids. CDR3 coding DNA: TGTGCCAGCAGTTCTAGCGGGAGCACCGAGGAGCAGTTCTTC. This gives the protein CASSSSGSTEEQFF.

The gene calls are TRBV5-5 and TRBJ2-1; D perhaps matches TRBD2 (6 bases). V was trimmed by 5 bases and J by 0 bases, leaving 12 bases between them. The germline V gene has CDR1 SGHKS and CDR2 YYEKEE (reference sequence). The CDR3 totals 15 residues. The CDR3 coding sequence is TGTGCCAGCAGTCAGAGCGGGCTCTCCTACAATGAGCAGTTCTTC. Amino acid sequence: CASSQSGLSYNEQFF.

The gene calls are TRBV7-2 and TRBJ2-7; 7 positions match TRBD1. CDR1 SGHTA and CDR2 FQGNSA come from the germline V gene. Trimming cost V 3 bases and J 3 bases; bases outside gene matches: 5. The CDR3 sequence is 14 residues long. The CDR3 sequence is CASSFDRVGYEQYF. CDR3 nucleotides: TGTGCCAGCAGCTTTGACAGGGTTGGCTACGAGCAGTACTTC.

The V gene is TRBV4-1, the J gene TRBJ1-1; 7 positions agree with TRBD1. CDR3 length: 15 amino acids. Germline values: CDR1 MGHRA, CDR2 YSYEKL. Trimming at V came to 0 bases and at J to 1 base, leaving 2 bases not matched to a gene. The CDR3, as DNA: TGCGCCAGCAGCCAAGATCACAGGGGGAACACTGAAGCTTTCTTT. Translation gives CASSQDHRGNTEAFF.

The chain carries TRBV12-3 or TRBV12-4 and TRBJ1-1; D is unresolved. The CDR3 totals 13 residues. The V gene lost 1 base and the J gene lost 1 base, with 4 bases spanning the gap. CDR3 coding DNA: TGTGCCAGCAGTTTAGGTCAGAACACTGAAGCTTTCTTT. This translates into CASSLGQNTEAFF.

The chain is built from TRBV6-1 and TRBJ1-3, with D possibly matching TRBD1 (6 bases). The germline V gene has CDR1 MNHNS and CDR2 SASEGT. The CDR3 runs 17 residues. The V and J ends lost 0 bases and 0 bases respectively, with 12 bases between them. For the CDR3, the DNA is TGTGCCAGCAGTGAAGCGGGGGCCCTCATCTCTGGAAACACCATATATTTT. This gives the protein CASSEAGALISGNTIYF.

The gene calls are TRBV29-1 and TRBJ2-7, with a tentative D call TRBD1 (5 bases). Germline V gene data show CDR1 as SQVTM and CDR2 as ANQGSEA. CDR3 length: 13 amino acids. Trimming left V 7 bases short and J 2 bases short, with 15 bases between. CDR3 nucleotides: TGCAGCGCTGCGGCAGGCAGGGCCTACGAGCAGTACTTC. This translates into CSAAAGRAYEQYF.

This clone was detected only once. The chain recombines TRBV5-1 with TRBJ2-1; D not resolved. Germline V lookup: CDR1 SGHRS, CDR2 YFSETQ. The CDR3 has 15 residues. V lost 0 bases to trimming and J lost 2 bases, with 9 bases between them. CDR3 region: CASSLVGSPYNEQFF. The CDR3 DNA is TGCGCCAGCAGCTTGGTAGGTAGCCCCTACAATGAGCAGTTCTTC.

This clone was seen just once. V gene TRBV11-2 combines with J gene TRBJ2-1; a weak D match, TRBD2 (6 bases). The CDR3 length is 14 residues. Between the trimmed V and J ends, which lost 0 bases and 4 bases, there was a span of 7 bases. Germline CDR1 is SGHAT and CDR2 is FQNNGV. The CDR3 is CASSLDGGYNEQFF. In DNA, the CDR3 is TGTGCCAGCAGCTTAGACGGGGGATACAATGAGCAGTTCTTC. Full variable domain (rest looked up from reference TRBV11-2 and TRBJ2-1): EAGVAQSPRYKIIEKRQSVAFWCNPISGHATLYWYQQILGQGPKLLIQFQNNGVVDDSQLPKDRFSAERLKGVDSTLKIQPAKLEDSAVYLCASSLDGGYNEQFFGPGTRLTVL.

This clone came up once. The V call is TRBV5-1, the J call TRBJ2-5; the D is unclear. V was clipped by 4 bases and J by 4 bases, with 20 bases between them. CDR3 length: 16 amino acids. The germline gives CDR1 SGHRS, CDR2 YFSETQ. The CDR3 DNA sequence: TGCGCCAGCAGCCTCCGCTCGACTCTAACGGGAGAGACCCAGTACTTC. It specifies CASSLRSTLTGETQYF. The whole variable domain, filled in from reference TRBV5-1 and TRBJ2-5, reads KAGVTQTPRYLIKTRGQQVTLSCSPISGHRSVSWYQQTPGQGLQFLFEYFSETQRNKGNFPGRFSGRQFSNSRSEMNVSTLELGDSALYLCASSLRSTLTGETQYFGPGTRLLVL.

The genes are TRBV6-1 and TRBJ1-2; no firm D call. V lost 2 bases to trimming and J lost 2 bases, with 9 bases between them. Germline lookup yields CDR1 MNHNS and CDR2 SASEGT. This CDR3 region has 14 residues. In DNA, the CDR3 is TGTGCCAGCAGTGAAACGGCAGGAAACTATGGCTACACCTTC. The encoded protein is CASSETAGNYGYTF.

The V gene is TRBV28, the J gene TRBJ2-3; D gene unclear. Germline-derived CDR1 and CDR2 are MDHEN and SYDVKM. The length of the CDR3 is 13 residues. V was trimmed by 2 bases and J by 2 bases, leaving 5 bases between them. The CDR3 spells CASSLQATDTQYF. The CDR3, as DNA: TGTGCCAGCAGTTTACAGGCCACAGATACGCAGTATTTT.

This rearrangement joins TRBV7-9 to TRBJ1-4, with 7 bases aligning to TRBD1. The V gene's germline CDR1 is SEHNR and CDR2 FQNEAQ (reference sequence). The CDR3 consists of 14 residues. V dropped 8 bases and J dropped 3; count of bases not matched to a gene: 6. The CDR3 reads CASGRDRSNEKLFF. DNA for the CDR3: TGTGCCAGCGGCCGGGACAGATCTAATGAAAAACTGTTTTTT.

This clone showed up just once. V gene TRBV5-1 combines with J gene TRBJ2-2; 8 bases line up with TRBD2. Germline CDR1 is SGHRS and CDR2 is YFSETQ. CDR3 length: 16 amino acids. V shed 4 bases and J 1 base; nucleotides not matched to a gene: 6. CDR3 residues: CASSHSGSGNTGELFF. The CDR3, as DNA: TGCGCCAGCAGCCACAGCGGGAGCGGGAACACCGGGGAGCTGTTTTTT.

The chain has TRBV9 and TRBJ1-6; D might be TRBD1 (5 bases). The CDR3 has 17 residues. V lost 4 bases and J 5 bases, leaving 19 bases between the germline ends. Germline-derived CDR1 and CDR2 are SGDLS and YYNGEE. The CDR3 nucleotides read TGTGCCAGCAGCACAGGAGCATGGGCAGCAAATAATTCACCCCTCCACTTT. This encodes CASSTGAWAANNSPLHF.